These 30 T cell receptor beta chains were sequenced from one sample in a study of shared clonotypes between healthy human individuals. Sequencing used immunoSEQ multiplex PCR; TCRdb keeps in-frame clones, though not all of them. The table lists 550,000 to 800,000 clones, 90% of them singletons. The sample taken for sequencing was memory CD8+ T cells from PBMCs. Indicated subset: CD45RO+ cells pooled with CCR7-negative TemRA cells. All receptors come from a man aged 18 to 29 in good health. Some clones in this sample may be carry-over from other donors' samples.

The gene calls are TRBV25-1 and TRBJ1-1; no reliable D call. Looked up from germline, CDR1 is MGHDK and CDR2 is SYGVNS. Trimming pared 5 bases from V and 6 bases from J, leaving 7 bases between. The CDR3 length is 11 residues. In nucleotides, the CDR3 is TGTGCCAGCAGTATTGGGGCTGAAGCTTTCTTT. Translation: CASSIGAEAFF.

This clone was detected only once. The chain links TRBV27 to TRBJ2-5; TRBD2 might be the D (5 bases). The CDR3 spans 14 residues. V lost 5 bases to trimming and J lost 5 bases, with 15 bases between them. Germline values: CDR1 MNHEY, CDR2 SMNVEV (reference sequence). The CDR3 coding sequence is TGTGCCAGCAGTCCCTACCCGGGGTCGGAGACCCAGTACTTC. Translating gives CASSPYPGSETQYF.

The J gene is TRBJ2-5, the V gene TRBV27, with 9 bases identical to TRBD2. V lost 5 bases to trimming and J lost 7 bases; unmatched junction nucleotides: 11. The CDR3 spans 15 residues. Germline V gene sequence: CDR1 MNHEY, CDR2 SMNVEV (reference sequence). The CDR3 loop is CASSPQASGMVTQYF. CDR3 coding DNA: TGTGCCAGCAGTCCCCAGGCTAGCGGGATGGTGACCCAGTACTTC.

The chain recombines TRBV7-9 with TRBJ2-7; either TRBD1 or TRBD2 may fit D (6 bases each). The CDR3 runs 12 residues. V lost 6 bases, J lost 6 bases, and 12 bases lay in between. Germline CDR1 is SEHNR and CDR2 is FQNEAQ (reference sequence). CDR3 sequence (DNA): TGTGCCAGCAGGCCCGAGGGGGGCGAGCAGTACTTC. Translating it yields CASRPEGGEQYF.

The chain carries TRBV6-6 and TRBJ2-1; 9 nucleotides align to TRBD2. V was pared by 0 bases and J by 4 bases, with 4 bases of the junction left unmatched. Germline lookup yields CDR1 MNHNY and CDR2 SVGAGI (reference sequence). This CDR3 is 16 amino acids long. CDR3 coding DNA: TGTGCCAGCAGTTACTCGTCTAGCGGGATGTACAATGAGCAGTTCTTC. Translated, it gives CASSYSSSGMYNEQFF.

The chain employs TRBV7-2 and TRBJ2-7; D uncertain. Trimming shortened V by 1 base and J by 4 bases, and 17 bases separated the two germline ends. The germline gives CDR1 SGHTA, CDR2 FQGNSA. This CDR3 has 16 amino acids. The CDR3 here is CASSLVPLLLNYEQYF. The CDR3 region has the DNA TGTGCCAGCAGCTTAGTCCCCCTTCTACTAAATTACGAGCAGTACTTC.

The chain employs TRBV28 and TRBJ2-2; 8 bases fit TRBD1. The CDR3 is 14 residues long. CDR1 is MDHEN and CDR2 is SYDVKM in the germline V gene. Trimming at V came to 8 bases and at J to 4 bases, leaving 6 bases not matched to a gene. CDR3 in DNA: TGTGCCAGCGCTTCGACAGGGGCCACCGGGGAGCTGTTTTTT. Amino acid sequence: CASASTGATGELFF.

The rearrangement links TRBV10-3 to TRBJ2-2; D gene uncertain. The CDR3 covers 14 residues. Trimming stripped 3 bases from V and 0 bases from J, with 5 bases between. Germline V lookup: CDR1 ENHRY, CDR2 SYGVKD. The CDR3 DNA follows: TGTGCCATCAGTGACAGACCGAACACCGGGGAGCTGTTTTTT. This sequence encodes CAISDRPNTGELFF.

The genes are TRBV19 and TRBJ2-1; D possibly corresponds to TRBD1 (6 bases). V lost 9 bases and J 0 bases, leaving 15 bases between the germline ends. The CDR3 has 15 residues. Germline values: CDR1 LNHDA, CDR2 SQIVND (reference sequence). CDR3 protein: CASTTGQSSYNEQFF. The CDR3 region has the DNA TGTGCCAGCACCACCGGACAGAGCTCCTACAATGAGCAGTTCTTC.

V is TRBV7-9 and J is TRBJ1-1, with TRBD1 as a possible D gene (6 bases). The V gene lost 11 bases and the J gene lost 0 bases, with 13 bases spanning the gap. This CDR3 comprises 13 residues. Per the germline V gene, CDR1 is SEHNR and CDR2 is FQNEAQ (reference sequence). CDR3 residues: CAAGGRVNTEAFF. CDR3 bases: TGTGCCGCGGGGGGGCGGGTGAACACTGAAGCTTTCTTT.

The chain uses TRBV4-1 and TRBJ1-2; D not resolved. CDR1 is MGHRA, CDR2 YSYEKL, per germline. The V gene lost 1 base and the J gene lost 4 bases, with 10 bases spanning the gap. The CDR3 covers 14 residues. The chain's CDR3 is CASSQAVIVYGYTF. CDR3 DNA: TGCGCCAGCAGCCAAGCCGTTATTGTCTATGGCTACACCTTC.

This chain connects TRBV7-9 to TRBJ2-7, with TRBD2 matching over 7 bases. CDR1 and CDR2 (germline): SEHNR, FQNEAQ (reference sequence). V was pared by 1 base and J by 6 bases, with 9 bases of the junction left unmatched. The CDR3 is 15 residues long. This chain's CDR3 is CASSLVQAGLSEQYF. CDR3 coding DNA: TGTGCCAGCAGCTTAGTTCAAGCGGGGCTCTCCGAGCAGTACTTC.

This clone was observed once. The chain joins TRBV5-8 to TRBJ2-3, with TRBD1 as a possible D gene (6 bases). The V gene's germline CDR1 is SGHTS and CDR2 YDEGEE. The CDR3 extends over 16 amino acids. Trimming stripped 4 bases from V and 2 bases from J, with 17 bases between. The CDR3 region is CASSRFPTGPTDTQYF. The DNA for the CDR3 is TGTGCCAGCAGCCGGTTCCCGACAGGCCCCACAGATACGCAGTATTTT.

The chain carries TRBV10-3 and TRBJ2-2; unclear D gene. The CDR3 is 14 amino acids. The germline V gene has CDR1 ENHRY and CDR2 SYGVKD. Trimming pared 7 bases from V and 0 bases from J, leaving 9 bases between. The CDR3 spells CAIKGRTNTGELFF. The DNA of the CDR3 is TGTGCCATCAAGGGCAGGACGAACACCGGGGAGCTGTTTTTT.

This chain uses TRBV28 with TRBJ2-7, with 8 bases identical to TRBD1. The CDR3 runs to 14 residues. V dropped 3 bases and J dropped 1; count of bases not matched to a gene: 2. CDR1 and CDR2 from the germline V gene are MDHEN and SYDVKM. In DNA, the CDR3 is TGTGCCAGCAGTTTTACAGGGGGGTCCTACGAGCAGTACTTC. Its translation: CASSFTGGSYEQYF.

The V call is TRBV27, the J call TRBJ2-6; D perhaps matches TRBD1 (5 bases). Germline CDR1 is MNHEY and CDR2 is SMNVEV (reference sequence). V shed 6 bases and J shed 0 bases, with 9 bases lying between them. This CDR3 comprises 15 residues. The chain's CDR3 is CASSSRVSGANVLTF. The DNA for the CDR3 is TGTGCCAGCAGCTCCAGGGTCTCTGGGGCCAACGTCCTGACTTTC.

This chain uses TRBV11-3 with TRBJ1-3; perhaps TRBD1 as D (6 bases). The CDR3 has 18 amino acids. Trimming shortened V by 1 base and J by 3 bases, and 19 bases separated the two germline ends. Per germline, CDR1 SGHNT and CDR2 YENEEA. CDR3 DNA sequence: TGTGCCAGCAGCTTAGGAATCCGGGGGGCGCAGGTTGGAAACACCATATATTTT. Amino acid sequence: CASSLGIRGAQVGNTIYF.

The chain links TRBV28 to TRBJ2-7, with D perhaps TRBD1 or TRBD2 (6 bases each). The length of the CDR3 is 12 residues. CDR1 is MDHEN, CDR2 SYDVKM, per germline. The germline V and J ends were trimmed by 10 bases and 4 bases, with 14 bases remaining between them. In nucleotides, the CDR3 is TGTGCCACTCGAAGGGGGGTTTACGAGCAGTACTTC. It specifies CATRRGVYEQYF.

The chain carries TRBV29-1 and TRBJ2-7; TRBD1 matches 9 bases. Trimming at V came to 4 bases and at J to 7 bases, leaving 5 bases not matched to a gene. Germline CDR1 and CDR2: SQVTM and ANQGSEA. The CDR3 is 12 residues long. Written as DNA, the CDR3 is TGCAGCGTTGTACAGGGGGCTGGTGAGCAGTACTTC. Its translation: CSVVQGAGEQYF.

The chain recombines TRBV9 with TRBJ1-2; no clear D gene. V lost 4 bases to trimming and J lost 0 bases, with 16 bases between them. Germline CDR1 reads SGDLS; CDR2 reads YYNGEE. The CDR3 contains 16 residues. CDR3 sequence (DNA): TGTGCCAGCAGCCCCGACCTAATGACATCTAACTATGGCTACACCTTC. Its protein is CASSPDLMTSNYGYTF.

The V call is TRBV5-6, the J call TRBJ1-6; the D gene is possibly TRBD1 (5 bases). In germline, CDR1 is SGHDT, CDR2 YYEEEE. The V gene lost 1 base and the J gene lost 8 bases, with 13 bases spanning the gap. This CDR3 has 15 amino acids. Written as DNA, the CDR3 is TGTGCCAGCAGCTTGAACCAGGGTTTGCATTCACCCCTCCACTTT. Protein: CASSLNQGLHSPLHF.

V is TRBV10-3 and J is TRBJ2-4, with 9 bases matching TRBD1. The CDR3 sequence is 14 residues long. Germline-derived CDR1 and CDR2 are ENHRY and SYGVKD. With 5 bases clipped from V and 7 bases from J, the junction kept 6 bases outside the gene matches. Here the CDR3 reads CAISQGQGANIQYF. Here the CDR3 DNA reads TGTGCCATCAGTCAGGGACAGGGTGCGAACATTCAGTACTTC.

The rearrangement uses TRBV11-1 and TRBJ1-5, with a possible D match to TRBD1 (5 bases). The CDR3 is made up of 19 amino acids. Per germline, CDR1 SGHAT and CDR2 FQDESV (reference sequence). Trimming took off 5 bases at V and 7 bases at J, with 30 bases between the two ends. CDR3 nucleotides: TGTGCCAGCAGCCTCCCGGGACCCCATGGTAGGAGGTTAAGACAGCCCCAGCATTTT. It is translated as CASSLPGPHGRRLRQPQHF.

The genes are TRBV27 and TRBJ1-2; 11 nucleotides agree with TRBD1. Trimming at V came to 6 bases and at J to 2 bases, leaving 5 bases not matched to a gene. The CDR3 is made up of 15 amino acids. In germline, CDR1 is MNHEY, CDR2 SMNVEV (reference sequence). The CDR3 DNA reads TGTGCCAGCAGGACGGACAGGGGGCAGAACTATGGCTACACCTTC. This gives the protein CASRTDRGQNYGYTF.

V is TRBV18 and J is TRBJ1-2; D call uncertain. The germline V gene encodes CDR1 KGHSH and CDR2 LQKENI. The CDR3 is 14 residues long. Deletions cut 3 bases from V and 0 bases from J, with 8 bases between. The CDR3 DNA is TGTGCCAGCTCACCGCCGGTAGCTAACTATGGCTACACCTTC. It translates to CASSPPVANYGYTF.

Notes on this clone: The sample contains more than one DNA sequence encoding this CDR3. The chain employs TRBV7-9 and TRBJ2-2; unclear D gene. Germline CDR1 and CDR2: SEHNR and FQNEAQ (reference sequence). CDR3 length: 14 residues. Between the trimmed V and J ends, which lost 1 base and 1 base, there was a span of 4 bases. In DNA, the CDR3 is TGTGCCAGCAGCTTAGTTAGGAACACCGGGGAGCTGTTTTTT. It translates to CASSLVRNTGELFF.

The chain uses TRBV27 and TRBJ2-1; either TRBD1 or TRBD2 may fit D (5 bases each). Trimming took 3 bases from V and 5 from J, leaving 11 bases between them. This CDR3 has 14 residues. Germline CDR1 is MNHEY and CDR2 is SMNVEV (reference sequence). CDR3 in amino acids: CASSLLGRDNEQFF. The CDR3 DNA reads TGTGCCAGCAGTTTGTTGGGACGAGACAATGAGCAGTTCTTC.

V is TRBV19 and J is TRBJ2-7, with D unclear. CDR3 size: 13 residues. Looked up from germline, CDR1 is LNHDA and CDR2 is SQIVND (reference sequence). Between the trimmed V and J ends, which lost 5 bases and 2 bases, there was a span of 10 bases. CDR3 loop: CASSSAAAYEQYF. The CDR3 bases are TGTGCCAGTAGTTCGGCCGCAGCCTACGAGCAGTACTTC.

This clone was seen at least ten times. The sample contains more than one DNA sequence encoding this CDR3. This chain uses TRBV7-9 with TRBJ2-1; D not resolved. The CDR3 is 12 amino acids. The V and J ends lost 3 bases and 7 bases respectively, with 7 bases between them. CDR1 is SEHNR and CDR2 is FQNEAQ in the germline V gene (reference sequence). The CDR3 sequence: CASSLRGNEQFF. The CDR3 coding sequence is TGTGCCAGCAGCTTGCGTGGGAATGAGCAGTTCTTC.

V and J are TRBV7-6 and TRBJ1-1; 10 bases fit TRBD1. The length of the CDR3 is 15 residues. V trimming: 1 base; J trimming: 1 base; junction bases outside the gene matches: 0. In germline, CDR1 is SGHVS, CDR2 FNYEAQ. In nucleotides, the CDR3 is TGTGCCAGCAGCTTAGGGACAGGGGGGAACACTGAAGCTTTCTTT. Translated, it gives CASSLGTGGNTEAFF.